A single sample gave rise to the 20 T cell receptor beta chains below, sequenced in a study of molecular identifiers for immune sequencing clone quantification. Using its own MiXCR run on the PCR reads, TCRdb lists one record per CDR3 protein. The sample lists 40,000 or so distinct CDR3 sequences; around 21% were seen once. Sequencing input: naive CD8+ T cells from blood, with Jurkat cell RNA spiked in. The subset was: FACS-sorted CD8+CD4-CCR7+CD45RA+ naive T cells. The receptor source for this set is a human donor in good health. Some libraries in this study had Jurkat cell RNA spiked in.

This chain joins TRBV20-1 and TRBJ2-7, with 7 bases that match TRBD2. The CDR3 spans 14 residues. Looked up from germline, CDR1 is DFQATT and CDR2 is SNEGSKA (reference sequence). V gave up 0 bases and J gave up 6 bases; unmatched junction bases: 8. CDR3 residues: CSARDMGGNSEQYF. The CDR3 nucleotides are TGCAGTGCTAGAGATATGGGGGGGAATAGCGAGCAGTACTTC.

The sample holds many counts of this clonotype. The chain has TRBV12-3 or TRBV12-4 and TRBJ2-7, with 7 bases fitting TRBD1. The CDR3 totals 13 residues. The V and J ends lost 4 bases and 4 bases, in that order; junction bases with no gene match: 4. CDR3 in amino acids: CASSSGRGYEQYF. The CDR3 DNA reads as TGTGCCAGCAGTTCCGGCAGGGGGTACGAGCAGTACTTC.

This clonotype occurred many times. The V gene is TRBV20-1, the J gene TRBJ2-1; the D is unclear. The ends were cut back, 3 bases at V and 5 bases at J, with 17 bases in the middle. CDR3 length: 15 residues. Germline V lookup: CDR1 DFQATT, CDR2 SNEGSKA (reference sequence). The CDR3 reads CSARSLDGLDNEQFF. The CDR3, as DNA: TGCAGTGCTAGGTCTCTAGACGGTCTCGACAATGAGCAGTTCTTC.

Comments on this clonotype: Mismatch with germline at one junction end may stem from a read error. This rearrangement joins TRBV14 to TRBJ1-6; no firm D call. Germline assignment: CDR1 SGHDN and CDR2 FVKESK. The CDR3 covers 16 residues. CDR3 sequence reads: CACSQDPDGYNSPLRF. The CDR3 nucleotides read TGTGCCTGCAGCCAAGACCCGGACGGTTATAATTCACCCCTCCGCTTT.

This clonotype has a count of ten or more. The chain links TRBV6-2 or TRBV6-3 to TRBJ2-3; no clear D gene. The CDR3 contains 15 residues. Germline V gives CDR1 MNHEY, CDR2 SVGEGT. Trimming pared 2 bases from V and 4 bases from J, leaving 13 bases between. CDR3 region: CASSYQDSPADTQYF. CDR3 DNA: TGTGCCAGCAGTTACCAAGACTCCCCAGCAGATACGCAGTATTTT.

This clonotype has a count of ten or more. V usage is TRBV4-3 and J usage is TRBJ2-5; D perhaps matches TRBD1 (6 bases). Germline V gene data show CDR1 as LGHNA and CDR2 as YSLEER. V was pared by 0 bases and J by 5 bases, with 13 bases between. The CDR3 consists of 15 residues. As DNA, the CDR3 is TGCGCCAGCAGCCAAGATATGTCAGGGGTGGAGACCCAGTACTTC. Protein: CASSQDMSGVETQYF.

This clonotype appeared many times. The chain employs TRBV7-9 and TRBJ1-3; no definite D call. V was cut by 5 bases and J by 0 bases, with 17 bases left in between. CDR3 length: 17 amino acids. Germline loops: CDR1 SEHNR, CDR2 FQNEAQ (reference sequence). The CDR3 loop reads CASSPLPLQHSGNTIYF. For the CDR3, the DNA is TGTGCCAGCAGCCCTCTCCCTTTACAGCACTCTGGAAACACCATATATTTT.

Many counts were recorded for this clonotype. This rearrangement joins TRBV11-2 to TRBJ2-3; 10 positions match TRBD1. This CDR3 spans 18 amino acids. Germline V gene lookup returns CDR1 SGHAT and CDR2 FQNNGV. V lost 4 bases to trimming and J lost 4 bases; unmatched junction nucleotides: 14. Here the CDR3 DNA reads TGTGCCAGCAGCTCAACGAAAGGGACAGGGGACGTTGCAGATACGCAGTATTTT. Protein product: CASSSTKGTGDVADTQYF.

This clonotype was picked up many times. This chain joins TRBV29-1 and TRBJ1-1; D call uncertain. The CDR3 loop spans 13 amino acids. The germline V gene has CDR1 SQVTM and CDR2 ANQGSEA. With 1 base removed from V and 3 bases from J, the gap between germline ends came to 9 bases. The CDR3 nucleotides are TGCAGCGTTGAAGTTCTTGGGGACACTGAAGCTTTCTTT. It specifies CSVEVLGDTEAFF.

Ten or more counts support this clonotype. The gene calls are TRBV6-5 and TRBJ1-1; D perhaps matches TRBD1 (5 bases). Trimming took off 7 bases at V and 5 bases at J, with 17 bases between the two ends. Germline CDR1 reads MNHEY; CDR2 reads SVGAGI. CDR3 length: 14 amino acids. The CDR3 sequence: CASNREGEGTEAFF. DNA for the CDR3: TGTGCCAGCAATAGAGAAGGGGAAGGTACTGAAGCTTTCTTT.

This clonotype has a count of ten or more. This chain links TRBV27 with TRBJ2-3; maybe TRBD1 (6 bases). CDR1 and CDR2 from the germline V gene are MNHEY and SMNVEV (reference sequence). The CDR3 extends over 15 amino acids. The ends were cut back, 5 bases at V and 2 bases at J, with 14 bases in the middle. For the CDR3, the DNA is TGTGCCAGCAGTCCCCCCGGGACAATCACAGATACGCAGTATTTT. Protein product: CASSPPGTITDTQYF.

The table lists this clonotype with a count of one. The CDR3 sequence is CASSLWTSGGYEQYF. The CDR3 region has the DNA TGTGCCAGCAGCCTCTGGACTAGCGGGGGTTACGAGCAGTACTTC. The chain couples TRBV7-2 to TRBJ2-7; 13 bases line up with TRBD2. After removal of 5 bases from V and 4 bases from J, the junction contained 5 bases not matched to a gene. The CDR3 extends over 15 amino acids. Germline CDR1 and CDR2: SGHTA and FQGNSA.

The rearrangement uses TRBV5-1 and TRBJ2-5; possibly TRBD2 for D (5 bases). V was trimmed by 4 bases and J by 2 bases, leaving 24 bases between them. CDR1 is SGHRS, CDR2 YFSETQ, per germline. The CDR3 is 18 amino acids. This chain's CDR3 is CASSQSPHGGIGQETQYF. Here the CDR3 DNA reads TGCGCCAGCAGCCAGTCTCCACACGGAGGAATCGGACAAGAGACCCAGTACTTC.

This clonotype was detected ten times or more. J is TRBJ2-4 and V is TRBV7-9; D possibly matches TRBD1 or TRBD2 (5 bases each). The CDR3 runs 12 residues. The V gene's germline CDR1 is SEHNR and CDR2 FQNEAQ (reference sequence). Deletions cut 8 bases from V and 6 bases from J, with 11 bases between. CDR3 in amino acids: CASLGPLNIQYF. The CDR3 bases are TGTGCCAGCTTGGGACCTCTAAACATTCAGTACTTC. The whole variable domain, remainder taken from reference TRBV7-9 and TRBJ2-4, is DTGVSQNPRHKITKRGQNVTFRCDPISEHNRLYWYRQTLGQGPEFLTYFQNEAQLEKSRLLSDRFSAERPKGSFSTLEIQRTEQGDSAMYLCASLGPLNIQYFGAGTRLSVL.

This clonotype was observed a handful of times. The chain carries TRBV28 and TRBJ1-1; D not resolved. Between the trimmed V and J ends, which lost 3 bases and 1 base, there was a span of 6 bases. Germline CDR1 and CDR2: MDHEN and SYDVKM. The CDR3 contains 13 residues. For the CDR3, the DNA is TGTGCCAGCAGTTTTTTGACGAACACTGAAGCTTTCTTT. As protein: CASSFLTNTEAFF.

There are a few counts of this clonotype. The V gene is TRBV29-1, the J gene TRBJ2-5, with 7 bases identical to TRBD1. Trimming at V came to 2 bases and at J to 3 bases, leaving 12 bases not matched to a gene. The CDR3 is made up of 16 amino acids. Germline CDR1 and CDR2: SQVTM and ANQGSEA. The CDR3 DNA is TGCAGCGTTGAACCCGTAGACGGGACAGCAGAAGAGACCCAGTACTTC. It is translated as CSVEPVDGTAEETQYF.

Notes on this clonotype: This could be a read error, since a much larger clone is one nucleotide away. The V call is TRBV7-6, the J call TRBJ2-6, with D perhaps matching TRBD1 (5 bases). The germline V gene encodes CDR1 SGHVS and CDR2 FNYEAQ. The CDR3 length is 19 residues. CDR3 sequence (DNA): TGTGCCAGCAGCTTAGCTTCACGGGCCGGTCTATCTGGGGCCAACGTCCAGACTTTC. Translating gives CASSLASRAGLSGANVQTF.

The chain employs TRBV7-3 and TRBJ2-5; weak D call: TRBD2 (5 bases). The CDR3 length is 16 residues. Trimming took 1 base from V and 1 from J, leaving 13 bases between them. Germline CDR1 is SGHTA and CDR2 is FQGTGA. The CDR3 reads CASSLMGPAGQETQYF. The CDR3 DNA reads as TGTGCCAGCAGCTTAATGGGTCCGGCGGGCCAAGAGACCCAGTACTTC.

This clonotype was detected many times. The chain combines TRBV7-6 with TRBJ2-1, with D possibly being TRBD2 (6 bases). The CDR3 is 15 amino acids. Germline V gene lookup returns CDR1 SGHVS and CDR2 FNYEAQ. Trimming shortened V by 0 bases and J by 2 bases, and 8 bases separated the two germline ends. DNA of the CDR3: TGTGCCAGCAGCTTAGCGGGGGGAACCTACAATGAGCAGTTCTTC. Its protein product is CASSLAGGTYNEQFF.

This clonotype was counted at least ten times. This chain joins TRBV28 and TRBJ2-7; 10 bases fit TRBD2. J gave up 5 bases and V 5 bases, and 12 bases lay outside the gene matches. The CDR3 length is 16 residues. CDR1 MDHEN and CDR2 SYDVKM come from the germline V gene. CDR3 residues: CASSEILAGAQDEQYF. The CDR3 DNA is TGTGCCAGCAGTGAGATTCTAGCGGGAGCTCAGGACGAGCAGTACTTC.